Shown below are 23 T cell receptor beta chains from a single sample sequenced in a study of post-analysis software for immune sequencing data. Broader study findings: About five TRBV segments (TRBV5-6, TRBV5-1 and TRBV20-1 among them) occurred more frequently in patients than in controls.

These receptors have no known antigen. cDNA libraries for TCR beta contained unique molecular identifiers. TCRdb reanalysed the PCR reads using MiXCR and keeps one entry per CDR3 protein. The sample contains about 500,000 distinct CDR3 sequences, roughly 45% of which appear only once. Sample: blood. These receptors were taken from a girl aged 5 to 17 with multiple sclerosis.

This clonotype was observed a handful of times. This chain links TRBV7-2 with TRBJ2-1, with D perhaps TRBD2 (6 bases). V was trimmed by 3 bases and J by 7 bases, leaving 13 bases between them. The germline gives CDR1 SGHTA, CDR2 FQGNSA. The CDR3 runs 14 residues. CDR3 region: CASSFDGGRNEQFF. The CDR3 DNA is TGTGCCAGCAGCTTTGACGGGGGTCGGAATGAGCAGTTCTTC.

The CDR3 here is CASRTSGNGVWETQYF. In nucleotides, the CDR3 is TGCGCCAGCCGGACTAGCGGGAATGGAGTTTGGGAGACCCAGTACTTC. The rearrangement joins TRBV5-1 to TRBJ2-5, with TRBD2 identical over 12 bases. J gave up 5 bases and V 7 bases, and 12 bases lay outside the gene matches. The CDR3 has 16 residues. Germline CDR1 and CDR2: SGHRS and YFSETQ.

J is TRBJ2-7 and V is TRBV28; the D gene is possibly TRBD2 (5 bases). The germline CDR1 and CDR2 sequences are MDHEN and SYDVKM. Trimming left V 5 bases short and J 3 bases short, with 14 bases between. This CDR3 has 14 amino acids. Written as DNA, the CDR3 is TGTGCCAGCAGTGTAACGACTATGAACTACGAGCAGTACTTC. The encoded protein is CASSVTTMNYEQYF.

This CDR3 is CASSYVAQGEETQYF. CDR3 nucleotides: TGTGCCAGCAGTTACGTCGCACAGGGAGAAGAGACCCAGTACTTC. This chain uses TRBV6-6 with TRBJ2-5, with D perhaps TRBD1 (6 bases). Trimming removed 2 bases at V and 3 bases at J, with 13 bases between. The CDR3 totals 15 residues. Germline V gene sequence: CDR1 MNHNY, CDR2 SVGAGI (reference sequence).

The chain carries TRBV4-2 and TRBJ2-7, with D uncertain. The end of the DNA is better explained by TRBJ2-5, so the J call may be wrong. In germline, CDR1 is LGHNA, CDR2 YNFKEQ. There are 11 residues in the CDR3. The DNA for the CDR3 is TGTGCCAGCAGCCAATCGGAGACCCAGTACTTC. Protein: CASSQSETQYF.

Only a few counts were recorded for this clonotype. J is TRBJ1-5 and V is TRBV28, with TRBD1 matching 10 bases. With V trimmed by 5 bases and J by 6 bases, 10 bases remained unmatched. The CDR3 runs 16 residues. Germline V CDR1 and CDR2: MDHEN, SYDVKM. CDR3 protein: CASSVAPGTGVQPQHF. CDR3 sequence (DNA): TGTGCCAGCAGTGTAGCCCCCGGGACAGGGGTTCAGCCCCAGCATTTT.

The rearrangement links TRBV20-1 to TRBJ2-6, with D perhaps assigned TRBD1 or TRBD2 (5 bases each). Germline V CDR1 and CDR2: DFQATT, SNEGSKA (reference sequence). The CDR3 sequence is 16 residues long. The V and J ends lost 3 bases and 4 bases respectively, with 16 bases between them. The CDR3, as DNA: TGCAGTGCTAGTTTTGGGGGAAGCACGGGGGCCAACGTCCTGACTTTC. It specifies CSASFGGSTGANVLTF.

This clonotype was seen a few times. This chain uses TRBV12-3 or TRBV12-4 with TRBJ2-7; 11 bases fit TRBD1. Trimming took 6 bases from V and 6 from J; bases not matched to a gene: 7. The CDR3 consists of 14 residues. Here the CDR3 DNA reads TGTGCCAGCAGGGAGGGGACAGGGGGTATCGAGCAGTACTTC. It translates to CASREGTGGIEQYF.

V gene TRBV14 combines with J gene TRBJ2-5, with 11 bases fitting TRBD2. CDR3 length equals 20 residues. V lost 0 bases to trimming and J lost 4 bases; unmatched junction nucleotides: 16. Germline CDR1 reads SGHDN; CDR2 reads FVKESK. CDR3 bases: TGTGCCAGCAGCCAAGATGGGGTCTCGAGACTAGCGGGAAAGGGAGAGACCCAGTACTTC. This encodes CASSQDGVSRLAGKGETQYF. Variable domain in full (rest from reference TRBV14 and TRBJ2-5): EAGVTQFPSHSVIEKGQTVTLRCDPISGHDNLYWYRRVMGKEIKFLLHFVKESKQDESGMPNNRFLAERTGGTYSTLKVQPAELEDSGVYFCASSQDGVSRLAGKGETQYFGPGTRLLVL.

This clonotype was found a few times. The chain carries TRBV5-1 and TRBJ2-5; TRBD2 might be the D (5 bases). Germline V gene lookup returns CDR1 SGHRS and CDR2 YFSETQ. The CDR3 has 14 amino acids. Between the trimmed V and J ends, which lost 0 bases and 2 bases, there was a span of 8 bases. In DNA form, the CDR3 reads TGCGCCAGCAGCTTGGCCAGGAGGCAAGAGACCCAGTACTTC. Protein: CASSLARRQETQYF.

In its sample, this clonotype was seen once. CDR3 sequence reads: CASSQEARYNEQFF. CDR3 DNA sequence: TGTGCCAGCAGCCAAGAGGCTAGGTACAATGAGCAGTTCTTC. The chain couples TRBV3-1 to TRBJ2-1, with unresolved D. The CDR3 extends over 14 amino acids. Trimming removed 0 bases from V and 4 bases from J, with 7 bases in between. CDR1 LGHDT and CDR2 YNNKEL come from the germline V gene (reference sequence).

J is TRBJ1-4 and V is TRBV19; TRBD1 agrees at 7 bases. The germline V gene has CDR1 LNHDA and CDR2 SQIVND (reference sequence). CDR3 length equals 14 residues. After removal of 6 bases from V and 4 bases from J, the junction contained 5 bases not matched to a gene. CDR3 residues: CASSWTGRNEKLFF. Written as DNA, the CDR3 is TGTGCCAGTAGCTGGACAGGACGTAATGAAAAACTGTTTTTT.

The CDR3, as DNA: TGTGCCAGCAGCCCGTGGACGGAGGTCAACACTGAAGCTTTCTTT. Encoded protein: CASSPWTEVNTEAFF. The rearrangement links TRBV7-3 to TRBJ1-1; D gene uncertain. The V end lost 5 bases, the J end lost 2 bases, and 15 bases lay between the germline ends. Germline values: CDR1 SGHTA, CDR2 FQGTGA. The CDR3 extends over 15 amino acids.

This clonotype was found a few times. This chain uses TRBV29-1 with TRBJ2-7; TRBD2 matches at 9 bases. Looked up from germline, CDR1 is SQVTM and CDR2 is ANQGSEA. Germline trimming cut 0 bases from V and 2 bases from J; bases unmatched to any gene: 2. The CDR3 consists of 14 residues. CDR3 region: CSVEEREGPYEQYF. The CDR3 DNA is TGCAGCGTTGAAGAGCGGGAGGGCCCCTACGAGCAGTACTTC.

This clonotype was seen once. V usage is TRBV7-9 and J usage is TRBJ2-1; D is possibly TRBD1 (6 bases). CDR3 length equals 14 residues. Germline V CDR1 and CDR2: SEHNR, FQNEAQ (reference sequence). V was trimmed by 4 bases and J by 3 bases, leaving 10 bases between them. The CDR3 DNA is TGTGCCAGCAGCTCAGGGGAAAACTACAATGAGCAGTTCTTC. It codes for CASSSGENYNEQFF.

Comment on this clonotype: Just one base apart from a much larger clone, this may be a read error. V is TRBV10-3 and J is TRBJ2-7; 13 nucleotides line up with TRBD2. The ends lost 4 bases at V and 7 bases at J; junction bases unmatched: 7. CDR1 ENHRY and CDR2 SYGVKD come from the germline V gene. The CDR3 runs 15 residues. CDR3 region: CAISGGLAGPDEQYF. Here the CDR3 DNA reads TGTGCCATCAGTGGGGGACTAGCGGGACCGGATGAGCAGTACTTC.

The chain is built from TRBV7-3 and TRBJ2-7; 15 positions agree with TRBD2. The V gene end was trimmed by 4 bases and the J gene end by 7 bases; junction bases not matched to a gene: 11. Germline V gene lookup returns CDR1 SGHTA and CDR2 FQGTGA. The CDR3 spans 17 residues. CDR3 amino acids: CASSSTRTSGRAGEQYF. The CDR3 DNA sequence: TGTGCCAGCAGCTCGACACGGACTAGCGGGAGGGCCGGGGAGCAGTACTTC. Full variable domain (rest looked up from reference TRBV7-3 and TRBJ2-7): GAGVSQTPSNKVTEKGKYVELRCDPISGHTALYWYRQSLGQGPEFLIYFQGTGAADDSGLPNDRFFAVRPEGSVSTLKIQRTERGDSAVYLCASSSTRTSGRAGEQYFGPGTRLTVT.

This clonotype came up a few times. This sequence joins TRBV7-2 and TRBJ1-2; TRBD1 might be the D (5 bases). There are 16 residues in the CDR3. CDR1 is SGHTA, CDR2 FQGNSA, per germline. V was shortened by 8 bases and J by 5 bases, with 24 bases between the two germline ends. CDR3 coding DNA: TGTGCCAGCGCCACGAATTCGGGACGGAAGATTTATGGCTACACCTTC. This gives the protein CASATNSGRKIYGYTF.

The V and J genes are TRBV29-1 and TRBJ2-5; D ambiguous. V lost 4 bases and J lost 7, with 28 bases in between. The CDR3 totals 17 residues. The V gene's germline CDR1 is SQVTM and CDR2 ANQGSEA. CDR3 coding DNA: TGCAGCGTTGTGGGCCGCCTTAAGGCTATTGGAATGAGGACCCAGTACTTC. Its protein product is CSVVGRLKAIGMRTQYF. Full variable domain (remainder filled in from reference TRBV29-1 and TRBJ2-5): SAVISQKPSRDICQRGTSLTIQCQVDSQVTMMFWYRQQPGQSLTLIATANQGSEATYESGFVIDKFPISRPNLTFSTLTVSNMSPEDSSIYLCSVVGRLKAIGMRTQYFGPGTRLLVL.

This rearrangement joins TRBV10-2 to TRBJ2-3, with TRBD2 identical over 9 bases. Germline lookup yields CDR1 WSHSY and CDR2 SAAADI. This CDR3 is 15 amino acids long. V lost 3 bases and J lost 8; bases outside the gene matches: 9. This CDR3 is CASSEVAGEGGTQYF. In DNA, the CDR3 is TGCGCCAGCAGTGAAGTAGCGGGAGAGGGAGGTACGCAGTATTTT.

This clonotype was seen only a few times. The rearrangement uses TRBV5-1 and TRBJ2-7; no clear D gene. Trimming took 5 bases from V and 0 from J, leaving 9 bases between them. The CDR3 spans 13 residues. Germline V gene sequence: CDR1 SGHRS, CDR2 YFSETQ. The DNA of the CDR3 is TGCGCCAGCAGTGCACCGAGCTCCTACGAGCAGTACTTC. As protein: CASSAPSSYEQYF.

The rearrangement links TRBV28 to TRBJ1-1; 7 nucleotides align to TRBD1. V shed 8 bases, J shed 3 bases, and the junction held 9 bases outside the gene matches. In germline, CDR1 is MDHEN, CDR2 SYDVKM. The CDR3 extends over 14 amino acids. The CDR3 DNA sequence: TGTGCCAGCGGGTCAGACAGGGCGGACACTGAAGCTTTCTTT. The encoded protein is CASGSDRADTEAFF.

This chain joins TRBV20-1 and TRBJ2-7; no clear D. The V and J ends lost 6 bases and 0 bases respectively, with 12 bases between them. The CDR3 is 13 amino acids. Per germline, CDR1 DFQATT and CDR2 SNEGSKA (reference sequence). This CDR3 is CSAVDTLSYEQYF. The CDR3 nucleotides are TGCAGTGCCGTAGACACGCTCTCCTACGAGCAGTACTTC.